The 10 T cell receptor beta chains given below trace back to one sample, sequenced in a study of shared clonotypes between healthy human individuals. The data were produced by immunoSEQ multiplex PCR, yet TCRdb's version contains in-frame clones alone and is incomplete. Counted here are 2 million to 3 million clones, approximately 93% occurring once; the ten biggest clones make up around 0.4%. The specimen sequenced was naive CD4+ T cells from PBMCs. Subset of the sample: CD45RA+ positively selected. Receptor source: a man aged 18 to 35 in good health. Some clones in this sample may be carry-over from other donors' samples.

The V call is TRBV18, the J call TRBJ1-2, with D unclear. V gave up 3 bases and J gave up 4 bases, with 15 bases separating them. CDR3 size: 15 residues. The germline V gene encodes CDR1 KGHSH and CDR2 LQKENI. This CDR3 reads CASSPPGQATYGYTF. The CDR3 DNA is TGTGCCAGCTCACCCCCTGGGCAGGCGACCTATGGCTACACCTTC.

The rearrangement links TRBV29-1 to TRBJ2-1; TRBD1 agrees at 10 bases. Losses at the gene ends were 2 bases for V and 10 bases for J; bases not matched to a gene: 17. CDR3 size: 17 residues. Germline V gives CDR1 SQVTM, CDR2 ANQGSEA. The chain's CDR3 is CSVELTSGQGLSWEQFF. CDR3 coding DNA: TGCAGCGTTGAACTTACCTCGGGACAGGGGTTATCTTGGGAGCAGTTCTTC.

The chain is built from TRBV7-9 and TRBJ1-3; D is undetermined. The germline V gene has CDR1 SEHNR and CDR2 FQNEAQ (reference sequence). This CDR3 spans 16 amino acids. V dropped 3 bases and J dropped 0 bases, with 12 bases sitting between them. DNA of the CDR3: TGTGCCAGCAGCTTCTCTCGGCATAGCTCTGGAAACACCATATATTTT. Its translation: CASSFSRHSSGNTIYF.

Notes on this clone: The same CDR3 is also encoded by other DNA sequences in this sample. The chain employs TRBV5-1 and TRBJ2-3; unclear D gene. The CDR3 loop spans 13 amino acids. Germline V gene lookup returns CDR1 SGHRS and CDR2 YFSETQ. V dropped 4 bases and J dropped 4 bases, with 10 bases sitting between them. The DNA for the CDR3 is TGCGCCAGCAGCCTCGTGGCCCCAGATACGCAGTATTTT. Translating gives CASSLVAPDTQYF.

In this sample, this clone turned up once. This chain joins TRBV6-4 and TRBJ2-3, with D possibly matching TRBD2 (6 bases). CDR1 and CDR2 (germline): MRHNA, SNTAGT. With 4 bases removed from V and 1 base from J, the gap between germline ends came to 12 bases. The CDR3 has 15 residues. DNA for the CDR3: TGTGCCAGCAGTGTGGCGGGAACCCGCACAGATACGCAGTATTTT. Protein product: CASSVAGTRTDTQYF.

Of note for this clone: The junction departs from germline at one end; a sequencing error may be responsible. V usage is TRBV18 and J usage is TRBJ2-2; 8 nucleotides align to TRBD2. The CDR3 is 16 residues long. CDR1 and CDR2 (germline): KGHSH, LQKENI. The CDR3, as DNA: TGTGCCGGCTCACCACCGGGCGGGAGGTACACCGGGGAGCTGTTTTTT. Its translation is CAGSPPGGRYTGELFF.

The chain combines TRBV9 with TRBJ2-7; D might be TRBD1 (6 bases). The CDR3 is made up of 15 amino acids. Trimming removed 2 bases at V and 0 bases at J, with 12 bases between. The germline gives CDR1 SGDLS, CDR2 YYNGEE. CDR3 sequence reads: CASSVAGASSYEQYF. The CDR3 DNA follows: TGTGCCAGCAGCGTTGCAGGGGCCAGCTCCTACGAGCAGTACTTC.

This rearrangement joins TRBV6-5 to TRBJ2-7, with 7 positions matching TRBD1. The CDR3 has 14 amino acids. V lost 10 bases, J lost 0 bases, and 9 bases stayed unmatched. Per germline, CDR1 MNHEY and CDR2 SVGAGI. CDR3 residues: CAISARGPSYEQYF. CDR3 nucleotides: TGTGCCATCAGCGCTAGGGGGCCCTCCTACGAGCAGTACTTC.

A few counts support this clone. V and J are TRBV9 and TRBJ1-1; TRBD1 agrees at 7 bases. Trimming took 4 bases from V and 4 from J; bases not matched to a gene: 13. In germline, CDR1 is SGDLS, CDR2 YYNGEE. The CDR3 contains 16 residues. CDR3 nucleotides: TGTGCCAGCAGCCCTCCCCGAGGGACAGTAGTCACTGAAGCTTTCTTT. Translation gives CASSPPRGTVVTEAFF.

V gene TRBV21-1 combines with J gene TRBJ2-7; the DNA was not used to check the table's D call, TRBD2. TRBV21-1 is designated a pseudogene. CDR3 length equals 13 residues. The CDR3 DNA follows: TGTGCCAGCAGCAGACGGGGCTCCTACGAGCAGTACTTC. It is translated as CASSRRGSYEQYF.